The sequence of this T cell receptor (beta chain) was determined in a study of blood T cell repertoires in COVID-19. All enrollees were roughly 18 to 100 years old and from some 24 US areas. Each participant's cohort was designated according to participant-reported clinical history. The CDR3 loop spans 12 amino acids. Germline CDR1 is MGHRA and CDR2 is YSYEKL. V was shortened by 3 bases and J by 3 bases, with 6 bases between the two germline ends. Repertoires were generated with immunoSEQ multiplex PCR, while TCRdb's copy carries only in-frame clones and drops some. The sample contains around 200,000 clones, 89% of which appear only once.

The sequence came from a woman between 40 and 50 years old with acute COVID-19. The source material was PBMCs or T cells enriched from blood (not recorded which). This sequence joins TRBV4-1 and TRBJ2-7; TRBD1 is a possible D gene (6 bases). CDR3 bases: TGCGCCAGCAGCCAGGACAGCTACGAGCAGTACTTC. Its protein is CASSQDSYEQYF.